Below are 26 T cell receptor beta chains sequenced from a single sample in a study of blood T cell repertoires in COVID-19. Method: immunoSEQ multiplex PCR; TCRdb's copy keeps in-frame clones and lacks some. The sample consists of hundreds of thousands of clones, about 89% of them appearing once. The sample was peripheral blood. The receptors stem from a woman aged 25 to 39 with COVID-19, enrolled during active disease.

CDR3 amino acids: CASRTGPYEQYF. The CDR3 nucleotides read TGTGCCAGCAGAACAGGGCCCTACGAGCAGTACTTC. The chain employs TRBV27 and TRBJ2-7, with D perhaps matching TRBD1 (6 bases). Germline values: CDR1 MNHEY, CDR2 SMNVEV (reference sequence). V dropped 6 bases and J dropped 2 bases, with 8 bases sitting between them. This CDR3 is built from 12 residues.

As DNA, the CDR3 is TGTGCCAGCAGTTTATCACCTCCAGGGTTAGGGGATGGCTACACCTTC. It yields the protein CASSLSPPGLGDGYTF. The chain uses TRBV27 and TRBJ1-2; maybe TRBD1 (5 bases). Trimming removed 0 bases from V and 6 bases from J, with 17 bases in between. From germline, CDR1 is MNHEY and CDR2 SMNVEV (reference sequence). The CDR3 consists of 16 residues.

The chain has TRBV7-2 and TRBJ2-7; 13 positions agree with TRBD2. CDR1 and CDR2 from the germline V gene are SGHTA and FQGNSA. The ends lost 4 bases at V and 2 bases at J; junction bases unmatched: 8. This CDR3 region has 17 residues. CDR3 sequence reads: CASSYGLAGAIPYEQYF. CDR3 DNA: TGTGCCAGCAGCTACGGACTAGCGGGGGCAATCCCCTACGAGCAGTACTTC. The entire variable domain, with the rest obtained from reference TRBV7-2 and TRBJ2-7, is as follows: GAGVSQSPSNKVTEKGKDVELRCDPISGHTALYWYRQSLGQGLEFLIYFQGNSAPDKSGLPSDRFSAERTGGSVSTLTIQRTQQEDSAVYLCASSYGLAGAIPYEQYFGPGTRLTVT.

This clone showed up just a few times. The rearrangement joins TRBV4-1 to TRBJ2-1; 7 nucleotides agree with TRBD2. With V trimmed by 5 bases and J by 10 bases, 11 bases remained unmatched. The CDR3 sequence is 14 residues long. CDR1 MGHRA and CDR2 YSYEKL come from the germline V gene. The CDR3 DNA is TGCGCCAGCAGCGTCAGCGGGAATCAAGACGAGCAGTTCTTC. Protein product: CASSVSGNQDEQFF.

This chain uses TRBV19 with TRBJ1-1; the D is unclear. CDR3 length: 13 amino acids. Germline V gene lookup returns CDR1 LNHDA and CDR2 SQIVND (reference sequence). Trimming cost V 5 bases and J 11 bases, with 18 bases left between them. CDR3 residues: CASSVKGPGLAFF. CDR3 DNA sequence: TGTGCCAGTAGTGTCAAAGGTCCGGGGTTGGCTTTCTTT.

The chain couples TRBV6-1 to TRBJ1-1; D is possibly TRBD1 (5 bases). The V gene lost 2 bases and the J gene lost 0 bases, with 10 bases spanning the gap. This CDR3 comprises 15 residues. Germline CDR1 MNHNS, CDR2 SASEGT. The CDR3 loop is CASSEPWTLNTEAFF. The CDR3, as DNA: TGTGCCAGCAGTGAACCCTGGACATTGAACACTGAAGCTTTCTTT.

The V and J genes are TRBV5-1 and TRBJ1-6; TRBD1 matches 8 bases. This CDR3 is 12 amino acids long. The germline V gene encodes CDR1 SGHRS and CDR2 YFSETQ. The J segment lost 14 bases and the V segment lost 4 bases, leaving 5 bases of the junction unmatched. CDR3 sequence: CASSTGQGTLHF. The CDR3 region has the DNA TGCGCCAGCAGCACCGGACAGGGCACCCTCCACTTT.

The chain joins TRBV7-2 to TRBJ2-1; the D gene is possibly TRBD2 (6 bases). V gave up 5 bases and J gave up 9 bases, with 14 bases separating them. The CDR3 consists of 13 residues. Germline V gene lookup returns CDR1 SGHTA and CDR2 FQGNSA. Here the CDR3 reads CASSRDFGSEQFF. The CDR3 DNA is TGTGCCAGCAGCCGGGACTTCGGCAGTGAGCAGTTCTTC.

The DNA for the CDR3 is TGTGCCAGCAGCCTATTCAGGGGGACTGAAGCTTTCTTT. Its translation: CASSLFRGTEAFF. This chain links TRBV7-6 with TRBJ1-1; 7 bases are shared with TRBD1. The CDR3 sequence is 13 residues long. V gave up 5 bases and J gave up 5 bases; unmatched junction bases: 5. CDR1 SGHVS and CDR2 FNYEAQ come from the germline V gene.

CDR3 amino acids: CASSPPTSDRGEKLFF. The CDR3 nucleotides read TGTGCCAGTAGTCCACCCACATCGGACAGGGGTGAAAAACTGTTTTTT. The genes are TRBV19 and TRBJ1-4; 9 bases are a match to TRBD1. With V trimmed by 5 bases and J by 7 bases, 11 bases remained unmatched. The germline V gene has CDR1 LNHDA and CDR2 SQIVND (reference sequence). This CDR3 is built from 16 residues.

DNA for the CDR3: TGCGCCAGCAGAGTTACTAGCGGGAGTTATCCGTTCTTC. Protein: CASRVTSGSYPFF. The rearrangement links TRBV10-2 to TRBJ2-1; 11 positions match TRBD2. V shed 6 bases, J shed 15 bases, and the junction held 10 bases outside the gene matches. Germline CDR1 is WSHSY and CDR2 is SAAADI. The CDR3 loop spans 13 amino acids.

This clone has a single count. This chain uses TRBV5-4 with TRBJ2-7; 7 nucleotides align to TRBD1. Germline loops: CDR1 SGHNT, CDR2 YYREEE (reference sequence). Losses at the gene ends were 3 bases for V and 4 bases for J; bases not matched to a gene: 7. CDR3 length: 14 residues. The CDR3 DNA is TGTGCCAGCAGCTCGCGGACAGGTAGTTACGAGCAGTACTTC. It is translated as CASSSRTGSYEQYF.

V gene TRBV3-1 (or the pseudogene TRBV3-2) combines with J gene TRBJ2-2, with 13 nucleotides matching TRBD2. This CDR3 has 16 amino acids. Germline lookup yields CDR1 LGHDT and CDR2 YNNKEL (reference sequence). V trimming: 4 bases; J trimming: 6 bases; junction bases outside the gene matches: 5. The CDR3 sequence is CASSPRLAGGAGELFF. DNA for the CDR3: TGTGCCAGCAGCCCCCGACTAGCGGGAGGAGCCGGGGAGCTGTTTTTT.

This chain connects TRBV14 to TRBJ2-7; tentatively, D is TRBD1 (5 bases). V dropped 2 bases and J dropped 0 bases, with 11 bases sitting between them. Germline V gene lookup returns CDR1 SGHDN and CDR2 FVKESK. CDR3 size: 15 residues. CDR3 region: CASSQRQGSSYEQYF. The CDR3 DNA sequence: TGTGCCAGCAGCCAACGCCAGGGAAGCTCCTACGAGCAGTACTTC.

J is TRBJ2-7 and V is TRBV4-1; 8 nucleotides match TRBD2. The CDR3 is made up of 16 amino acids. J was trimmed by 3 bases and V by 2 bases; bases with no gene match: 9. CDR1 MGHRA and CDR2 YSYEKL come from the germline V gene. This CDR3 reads CASSQIPAGGLYEQYF. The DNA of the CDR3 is TGCGCCAGCAGCCAAATTCCGGCGGGGGGACTCTACGAGCAGTACTTC.

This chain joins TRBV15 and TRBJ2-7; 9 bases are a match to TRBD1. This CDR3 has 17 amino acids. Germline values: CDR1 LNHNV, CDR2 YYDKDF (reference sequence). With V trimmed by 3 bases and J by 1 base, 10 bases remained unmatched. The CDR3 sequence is CATSSGLGGQGSYEQYF. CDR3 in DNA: TGTGCCACCAGCAGTGGATTGGGGGGACAGGGATCCTACGAGCAGTACTTC.

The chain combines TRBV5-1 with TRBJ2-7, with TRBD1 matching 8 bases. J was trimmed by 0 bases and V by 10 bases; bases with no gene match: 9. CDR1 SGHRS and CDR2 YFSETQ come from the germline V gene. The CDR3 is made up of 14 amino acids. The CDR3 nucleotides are TGCGCCTGCCGGGTGGACAGGGACTCCTACGAGCAGTACTTC. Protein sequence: CACRVDRDSYEQYF.

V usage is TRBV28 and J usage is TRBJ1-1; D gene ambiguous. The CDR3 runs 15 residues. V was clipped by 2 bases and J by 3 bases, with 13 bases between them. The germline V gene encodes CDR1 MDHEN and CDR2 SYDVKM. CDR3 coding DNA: TGTGCCAGCAGTTTACGTCGATTCGGGGACACTGAAGCTTTCTTT. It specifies CASSLRRFGDTEAFF.

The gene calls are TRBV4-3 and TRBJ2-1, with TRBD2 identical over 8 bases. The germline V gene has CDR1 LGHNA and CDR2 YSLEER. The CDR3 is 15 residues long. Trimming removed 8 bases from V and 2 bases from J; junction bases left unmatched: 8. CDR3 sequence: CASGPGGPPYNEQFF. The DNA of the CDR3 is TGCGCCAGCGGGCCGGGAGGGCCCCCCTACAATGAGCAGTTCTTC.

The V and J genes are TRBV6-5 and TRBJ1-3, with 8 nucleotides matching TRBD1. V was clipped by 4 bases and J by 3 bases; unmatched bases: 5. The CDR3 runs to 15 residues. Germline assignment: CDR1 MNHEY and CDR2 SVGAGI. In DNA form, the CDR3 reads TGTGCCAGCAGTTCTTACAGGGGGAGTGGAAACACCATATATTTT. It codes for CASSSYRGSGNTIYF.

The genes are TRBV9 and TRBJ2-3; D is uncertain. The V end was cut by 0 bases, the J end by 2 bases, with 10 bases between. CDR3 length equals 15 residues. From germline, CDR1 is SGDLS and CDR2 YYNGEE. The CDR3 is CASSVVGAATDTQYF. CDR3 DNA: TGTGCCAGCAGCGTAGTTGGTGCGGCCACAGATACGCAGTATTTT.

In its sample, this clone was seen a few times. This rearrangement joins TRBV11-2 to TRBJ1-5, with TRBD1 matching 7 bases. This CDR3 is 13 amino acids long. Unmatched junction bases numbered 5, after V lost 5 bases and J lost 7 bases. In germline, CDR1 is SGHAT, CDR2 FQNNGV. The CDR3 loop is CASSRTGAQPQHF. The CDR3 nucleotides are TGTGCCAGCAGCCGAACAGGGGCCCAGCCCCAGCATTTT.

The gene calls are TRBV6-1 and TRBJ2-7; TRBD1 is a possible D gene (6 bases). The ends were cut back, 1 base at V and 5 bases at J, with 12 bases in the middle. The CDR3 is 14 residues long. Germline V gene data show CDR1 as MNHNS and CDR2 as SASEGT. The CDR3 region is CASSEGGGTDEQYF. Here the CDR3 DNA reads TGTGCCAGCAGTGAAGGAGGGGGAACGGACGAGCAGTACTTC.

CDR3 in DNA: TGTGCCAGCAGCTTAGACGGATCGCGGGGAAACACCATATATTTT. It encodes CASSLDGSRGNTIYF. This rearrangement joins TRBV5-4 to TRBJ1-3; no definite D call. V was clipped by 2 bases and J by 4 bases, with 13 bases between them. Germline V gives CDR1 SGHNT, CDR2 YYREEE (reference sequence). This CDR3 has 15 residues.

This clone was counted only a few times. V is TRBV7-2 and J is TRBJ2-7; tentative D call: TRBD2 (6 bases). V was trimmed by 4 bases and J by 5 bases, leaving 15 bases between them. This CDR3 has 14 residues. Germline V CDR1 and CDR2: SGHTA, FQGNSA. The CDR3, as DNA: TGTGCCAGCAGCTCGGGACCGGAGGGGAACGAGCAGTACTTC. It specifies CASSSGPEGNEQYF.

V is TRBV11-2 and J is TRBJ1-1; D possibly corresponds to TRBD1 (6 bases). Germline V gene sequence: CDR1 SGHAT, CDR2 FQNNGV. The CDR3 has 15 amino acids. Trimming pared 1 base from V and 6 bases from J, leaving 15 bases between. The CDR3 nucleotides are TGTGCCAGCAGCTTAGTTCTCGCCGGGGGGCCTGAAGCTTTCTTT. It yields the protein CASSLVLAGGPEAFF.